This T cell receptor beta chain came from a study of T cell repertoires in cytomegalovirus infection. Study information: Carrying CMV and the relevant HLA type showed in public TCR beta signatures.

V was clipped by 3 bases and J by 2 bases, with 11 bases between them. The CDR3 has 14 residues. The germline V gene has CDR1 SGDLS and CDR2 YYNGEE. Study-wide points: HLA-C-restricted CMV clonotypes gave the most frequent clonotype in two of eight donors. The study identified carriers of CMV plus the relevant HLA from cumulative public TCR beta family frequency.

Via MiXCR, TCRdb re-called the reads, giving one row per CDR3 protein. The sample lists some 200,000 distinct CDR3 sequences; 8% to 10% were seen once. Turning to this clonotype: What it recognizes is unknown.

The sequenced material came from PBMCs. V usage is TRBV9 and J usage is TRBJ2-5; D is possibly TRBD1 or TRBD2 (7 bases each). The clonotype was recovered from a human donor in good health (CMV status not recorded). Some clones in this sample may be carry-over from other donors' samples. CDR3 in amino acids: CASSGGGQQETQYF. CDR3 nucleotides: TGTGCCAGCAGCGGGGGGGGACAGCAAGAGACCCAGTACTTC.